Listed below are T cell receptor beta chains from one sample, sequenced in a study of CD8+ T cells in alopecia areata. The method was immunoSEQ multiplex PCR; TCRdb's version includes in-frame clones alone and lacks a portion of them. The repertoire consists of tens of thousands of clones, with 60% to 65% occurring once and the leading ten covering 4.5% to 5.5%. Sequences were obtained from CD4+ Tregs sorted from blood. Every receptor here comes from a human donor with alopecia areata. CDR3s include the opening cysteine and the closing phenylalanine or tryptophan. The order of the fields is V gene, D gene, clone size, J gene, CDR3 protein, CDR3 DNA. D genes are given only for firm matches. A row's size may be missing; if present it is once, few, many or a size class.

v_call: TRBV5-1
d_call: TRBD1
clone_size: .
j_call: TRBJ1-2
cdr3_aa: CASSPGQGGSYTF
cdr3_nt: TGCGCCAGCAGCCCAGGACAGGGAGGGAGCTACACCTTC

v_call: TRBV14
d_call: .
clone_size: .
j_call: TRBJ1-2
cdr3_aa: CASSQESANYGYTF
cdr3_nt: TGTGCCAGCAGCCAAGAATCTGCTAACTATGGCTACACCTTC

v_call: TRBV7-9
d_call: TRBD2
clone_size: .
j_call: TRBJ2-3
cdr3_aa: CASSGKGLEGGDTQYF
cdr3_nt: TGTGCCAGCAGCGGGAAGGGACTAGAAGGAGGAGATACGCAGTATTTT

v_call: TRBV5-1
d_call: .
clone_size: .
j_call: TRBJ2-6
cdr3_aa: CASSEGPSSGANVLTF
cdr3_nt: TGCGCCAGCAGCGAGGGCCCAAGCTCTGGGGCCAACGTCCTGACTTTC

v_call: TRBV27
d_call: .
clone_size: .
j_call: TRBJ1-5
cdr3_aa: CASSPRTVFGVMNQPQHF
cdr3_nt: TGTGCCAGCAGTCCACGGACAGTCTTCGGAGTGATGAATCAGCCCCAGCATTTT

v_call: TRBV18
d_call: .
clone_size: .
j_call: TRBJ1-1
cdr3_aa: CASSPWAEELNTEAFF
cdr3_nt: TGTGCCAGCTCACCATGGGCAGAGGAATTGAACACTGAAGCTTTCTTT

v_call: TRBV11-2
d_call: .
clone_size: few
j_call: TRBJ2-5
cdr3_aa: CASSLDRTETQYF
cdr3_nt: TGTGCCAGCAGCTTAGATAGGACTGAGACCCAGTACTTC

v_call: TRBV11-1
d_call: .
clone_size: .
j_call: TRBJ2-7
cdr3_aa: CASSLVTDYEQYF
cdr3_nt: TGTGCCAGCAGCTTAGTAACGGACTACGAGCAGTACTTC

v_call: TRBV7-8
d_call: .
clone_size: medium-sized
j_call: TRBJ2-7
cdr3_aa: CASSLAGSSYEQYF
cdr3_nt: TGTGCCAGCAGCTTAGCCGGGTCCTCCTACGAGCAGTACTTC

v_call: TRBV7-2
d_call: .
clone_size: .
j_call: TRBJ2-1
cdr3_aa: CASSESPTTRYEQFF
cdr3_nt: TGTGCCAGCAGCGAAAGTCCCACCACTCGGTATGAGCAGTTCTTC

v_call: TRBV18
d_call: .
clone_size: .
j_call: TRBJ2-3
cdr3_aa: CASSPPNTDTQYF
cdr3_nt: TGTGCCAGCTCACCACCGAACACAGATACGCAGTATTTT

v_call: TRBV7-8
d_call: .
clone_size: .
j_call: TRBJ2-3
cdr3_aa: CASSLQGHSTDTQYF
cdr3_nt: TGTGCCAGCAGCTTACAGGGACACAGCACAGATACGCAGTATTTT

v_call: TRBV2
d_call: TRBD1
clone_size: .
j_call: TRBJ2-5
cdr3_aa: CASKTETGKETQYF
cdr3_nt: TGTGCCAGCAAGACGGAGACAGGGAAAGAGACCCAGTACTTC

v_call: TRBV5-8
d_call: .
clone_size: .
j_call: TRBJ1-5
cdr3_aa: CASSHLTGGQPQHF
cdr3_nt: TGTGCCAGCAGCCATTTGACAGGAGGTCAGCCCCAGCATTTT

v_call: TRBV20-1
d_call: .
clone_size: .
j_call: TRBJ2-1
cdr3_aa: CSAREVNEQFF
cdr3_nt: TGCAGTGCTAGAGAGGTCAATGAGCAGTTCTTC

v_call: TRBV6-6
d_call: .
clone_size: few
j_call: TRBJ1-2
cdr3_aa: CASRQEAGFGYTF
cdr3_nt: TGTGCCAGCAGGCAGGAGGCAGGATTCGGCTACACCTTC

v_call: TRBV18
d_call: .
clone_size: once
j_call: TRBJ1-4
cdr3_aa: CASSPQGRTNEKLFF
cdr3_nt: TGTGCCAGCTCACCCCAGGGGAGAACTAATGAAAAACTGTTTTTT

v_call: TRBV9
d_call: TRBD2
clone_size: few
j_call: TRBJ2-1
cdr3_aa: CASSLTSSIYNEQFF
cdr3_nt: TGTGCCAGCAGCTTGACTAGCTCAATCTACAATGAGCAGTTCTTC

v_call: TRBV28
d_call: .
clone_size: once
j_call: TRBJ2-1
cdr3_aa: CASSFYPQTVASYNEQFF
cdr3_nt: TGTGCCAGCAGTTTCTACCCCCAGACAGTAGCCTCCTACAATGAGCAGTTCTTC

v_call: TRBV30
d_call: TRBD1
clone_size: .
j_call: TRBJ2-7
cdr3_aa: CAWRDRGLYEQYF
cdr3_nt: TGTGCCTGGAGGGACAGGGGCCTCTACGAGCAGTACTTC

v_call: TRBV7-2
d_call: .
clone_size: .
j_call: TRBJ1-2
cdr3_aa: CASSFPVGPNYGYTF
cdr3_nt: TGTGCCAGCAGCTTTCCGGTCGGTCCTAACTATGGCTACACCTTC

v_call: TRBV5-1
d_call: .
clone_size: .
j_call: TRBJ2-5
cdr3_aa: CASSFRDGSVTQYF
cdr3_nt: TGCGCCAGCAGCTTCCGGGACGGTTCAGTGACCCAGTACTTC

v_call: TRBV18
d_call: .
clone_size: .
j_call: TRBJ2-3
cdr3_aa: CASSPNWETADTQYF
cdr3_nt: TGTGCCAGCTCACCCAACTGGGAAACAGCCGATACGCAGTATTTT

v_call: TRBV7-2
d_call: .
clone_size: .
j_call: TRBJ2-7
cdr3_aa: CASSSQPGVTSYEQYF
cdr3_nt: TGTGCCAGCAGCTCACAACCAGGGGTGACTTCCTACGAGCAGTACTTC

v_call: TRBV10-3
d_call: .
clone_size: few
j_call: TRBJ2-7
cdr3_aa: CASMGGGGYEQYF
cdr3_nt: TGTGCCAGTATGGGAGGGGGGGGCTACGAGCAGTACTTC

v_call: TRBV7-2
d_call: TRBD2
clone_size: .
j_call: TRBJ2-2
cdr3_aa: CASSSRTSVNTGELFF
cdr3_nt: TGTGCCAGCAGCTCCCGGACTAGCGTGAACACCGGGGAGCTGTTTTTT

v_call: TRBV4-3
d_call: .
clone_size: .
j_call: TRBJ2-3
cdr3_aa: CASSQVIRRGDTQYF
cdr3_nt: TGCGCCAGCAGCCAAGTGATCCGGAGGGGGGATACGCAGTATTTT

v_call: TRBV4-2
d_call: TRBD1
clone_size: .
j_call: TRBJ1-5
cdr3_aa: CASSQGVPGQAGGPQHF
cdr3_nt: TGTGCCAGCAGCCAAGGGGTCCCGGGACAGGCGGGAGGGCCCCAGCATTTT

v_call: TRBV5-1
d_call: TRBD1
clone_size: .
j_call: TRBJ2-2
cdr3_aa: CASSWTGNTGELFF
cdr3_nt: TGCGCCAGCAGCTGGACAGGAAACACCGGGGAGCTGTTTTTT

v_call: TRBV7-2
d_call: .
clone_size: .
j_call: TRBJ2-7
cdr3_aa: CASSLVYEQYF
cdr3_nt: TGTGCCAGCAGCTTAGTCTACGAGCAGTACTTC

v_call: TRBV30
d_call: .
clone_size: .
j_call: TRBJ2-5
cdr3_aa: CAWSVGEGRGPYF
cdr3_nt: TGTGCCTGGAGTGTAGGGGAAGGGCGGGGGCCATACTTC

v_call: TRBV27
d_call: TRBD2
clone_size: .
j_call: TRBJ2-5
cdr3_aa: CASSSFLGVGRAPETQYF
cdr3_nt: TGTGCCAGCAGTTCTTTCCTAGGAGTCGGGAGGGCCCCGGAGACCCAGTACTTC

v_call: TRBV5-1
d_call: .
clone_size: few
j_call: TRBJ2-7
cdr3_aa: CASRPDSSSYEQYF
cdr3_nt: TGCGCCAGCAGACCGGACTCGAGCTCCTACGAGCAGTACTTC

v_call: TRBV4-1
d_call: TRBD1
clone_size: .
j_call: TRBJ2-2
cdr3_aa: CASRGQGRTGELFF
cdr3_nt: TGCGCCAGCAGAGGACAGGGGAGGACCGGGGAGCTGTTTTTT

v_call: TRBV18
d_call: TRBD2
clone_size: .
j_call: TRBJ2-3
cdr3_aa: CASSPRSRLAGLSTDTQYF
cdr3_nt: TGTGCCAGCTCACCACGGTCCAGACTAGCGGGACTAAGCACAGATACGCAGTATTTT

v_call: TRBV29-1
d_call: .
clone_size: .
j_call: TRBJ1-1
cdr3_aa: CSVEDLRGSNTEAFF
cdr3_nt: TGCAGCGTTGAAGATCTACGTGGGTCGAACACTGAAGCTTTCTTT

v_call: TRBV10-1
d_call: TRBD2
clone_size: .
j_call: TRBJ2-3
cdr3_aa: CASSGSGGSRRTDTQYF
cdr3_nt: TGCGCCAGCAGCGGTAGCGGGGGATCGCGACGCACAGATACGCAGTATTTT

v_call: TRBV9
d_call: TRBD1
clone_size: .
j_call: TRBJ2-2
cdr3_aa: CASSYFRGQGGLFF
cdr3_nt: TGTGCCAGCAGCTACTTCAGGGGACAGGGTGGGCTGTTTTTT

v_call: TRBV2
d_call: .
clone_size: .
j_call: TRBJ2-3
cdr3_aa: CASNRQYTQYF
cdr3_nt: TGTGCCAGCAACCGACAATATACGCAGTATTTT

v_call: TRBV5-1
d_call: TRBD2
clone_size: .
j_call: TRBJ2-2
cdr3_aa: CASSLLTSGKPGELFF
cdr3_nt: TGCGCCAGCAGCCTCCTGACTAGCGGGAAGCCCGGGGAGCTGTTTTTT

v_call: TRBV10-2
d_call: TRBD2
clone_size: .
j_call: TRBJ2-7
cdr3_aa: CASSGSRAGGEQYF
cdr3_nt: TGCGCCAGCAGTGGTAGTCGAGCGGGGGGCGAGCAGTACTTC

v_call: TRBV4-3
d_call: .
clone_size: few
j_call: TRBJ2-6
cdr3_aa: CASSLFISGANVLTF
cdr3_nt: TGCGCCAGCAGCCTGTTTATCTCTGGGGCCAACGTCCTGACTTTC

v_call: TRBV11-2
d_call: .
clone_size: .
j_call: TRBJ2-1
cdr3_aa: CASSLGAASSYNEQFF
cdr3_nt: TGTGCCAGCAGCTTAGGGGCCGCCAGCTCCTACAATGAGCAGTTCTTC

v_call: TRBV18
d_call: TRBD2
clone_size: .
j_call: TRBJ2-3
cdr3_aa: CASSLMTSGSTDTQYF
cdr3_nt: TGTGCCAGCTCACTAATGACTAGCGGGAGCACAGATACGCAGTATTTT

v_call: TRBV5-4
d_call: TRBD2
clone_size: .
j_call: TRBJ2-3
cdr3_aa: CASSFGARTSATDTQYF
cdr3_nt: TGTGCCAGCAGCTTTGGGGCTAGGACTAGCGCCACAGATACGCAGTATTTT

v_call: TRBV6-6
d_call: .
clone_size: .
j_call: TRBJ1-1
cdr3_aa: CASRGPKNTEAFF
cdr3_nt: TGTGCCAGCCGGGGGCCGAAGAACACTGAAGCTTTCTTT

v_call: TRBV5-4
d_call: TRBD1
clone_size: few
j_call: TRBJ2-1
cdr3_aa: CASSPEGGQRSYNEQFF
cdr3_nt: TGTGCCAGCAGCCCGGAAGGGGGACAGCGGTCCTACAATGAGCAGTTCTTC

v_call: TRBV28
d_call: .
clone_size: .
j_call: TRBJ1-2
cdr3_aa: CASRLGGHGYTF
cdr3_nt: TGTGCCAGCAGGCTGGGGGGTCATGGCTACACCTTC

v_call: TRBV4-1
d_call: .
clone_size: .
j_call: TRBJ2-7
cdr3_aa: CASSQTAGSSYEQYF
cdr3_nt: TGCGCCAGCAGCCAAACGGCTGGAAGCTCCTACGAGCAGTACTTC

v_call: TRBV22-1
d_call: .
clone_size: .
j_call: TRBJ2-3
cdr3_aa: CPGSAPCTDTQYF
cdr3_nt: TGTCCTGGGAGCGCACCATGCACAGATACGCAGTATTTT

v_call: TRBV11-2
d_call: .
clone_size: few
j_call: TRBJ2-7
cdr3_aa: CASSPDWFSEQYF
cdr3_nt: TGTGCCAGCAGTCCGGACTGGTTCTCAGAGCAGTACTTC

v_call: TRBV15
d_call: TRBD2
clone_size: .
j_call: TRBJ2-3
cdr3_aa: CATSRELAGSTDTQYF
cdr3_nt: TGTGCCACCAGCAGAGAGTTAGCGGGGAGCACAGATACGCAGTATTTT

v_call: TRBV5-4
d_call: .
clone_size: .
j_call: TRBJ2-1
cdr3_aa: CASSSRTINEQFF
cdr3_nt: TGTGCCAGCAGCTCACGGACTATCAATGAGCAGTTCTTC

v_call: TRBV28
d_call: TRBD2
clone_size: .
j_call: TRBJ2-1
cdr3_aa: CASSPRTSGTNEQFF
cdr3_nt: TGTGCCAGCAGTCCGCGGACTAGCGGGACGAATGAGCAGTTCTTC

v_call: TRBV29-1
d_call: .
clone_size: .
j_call: TRBJ2-5
cdr3_aa: CSAREYQETQYF
cdr3_nt: TGCAGCGCGAGGGAGTACCAAGAGACCCAGTACTTC

v_call: TRBV6-5
d_call: TRBD1
clone_size: .
j_call: TRBJ1-1
cdr3_aa: CASSSVPSDRRPEAFF
cdr3_nt: TGTGCCAGCAGTTCTGTCCCTTCGGACAGGAGGCCTGAAGCTTTCTTT

v_call: TRBV29-1
d_call: TRBD1
clone_size: .
j_call: TRBJ1-1
cdr3_aa: CSVAQGASNTEAFF
cdr3_nt: TGCAGCGTTGCCCAGGGGGCGTCGAACACTGAAGCTTTCTTT

v_call: TRBV29-1
d_call: TRBD2
clone_size: few
j_call: TRBJ2-1
cdr3_aa: CSVEGGSGRDEQFF
cdr3_nt: TGCAGCGTTGAAGGAGGTAGCGGGCGCGATGAGCAGTTCTTC

v_call: TRBV7-9
d_call: TRBD2
clone_size: once
j_call: TRBJ2-5
cdr3_aa: CASSLLSGGGETQYF
cdr3_nt: TGTGCCAGCAGCCTACTAAGCGGGGGAGGAGAGACCCAGTACTTC